This TCR delta chain appears in the sequencing data of a study of Vδ1+ human thymocytes. Study-wide results and limits: Thymic TRG and TRD repertoires appeared highly polyclonal.

The template was reverse-transcribed extracted RNA. Multiplex PCR used pooled V-gene forward primers and a constant-region reverse primer to amplify CDR3s. TCRdb re-analyzed the multiplex PCR reads via CATT. Of about 75,000 delta-chain clones listed, 30% to 40% were seen once; the top ten hold roughly 0.25%. This clone was recorded a few times. Its cognate antigen is unknown. Unmatched junction bases numbered 18, after V lost 6 bases and J lost 0 bases. This CDR3 has 19 residues. Germline CDR1 TSWWSYY, CDR2 QGS. V and J are TRDV1 and TRDJ1; TRDD3 matches at 8 bases. The sequencing input was Vdelta1+ gamma-delta thymocytes from the thymus. Subset in this sample: FACS-sorted CD3+ TCRalphabeta- TCRVdelta1+ TCRVdelta2- thymocytes. The TCR originated in a boy younger than two who had congenital heart surgery. The CDR3 DNA reads as TGTGCTCTTGGAAGTTCCCCCCTCGACTGGGGGCCGTACACCGATAAACTCATCTTT. Its translation is CALGSSPLDWGPYTDKLIF.